The clone carrying this T cell receptor beta chain was counted only a few times. Investigators performed immunoSEQ version v3.0 at survey level. Repertoires were generated with immunoSEQ multiplex PCR, while TCRdb's copy carries only in-frame clones and drops some. The sample yields over 20,000 clones, about 80% seen once. Every specimen provided about 0.95-11 million cryopreserved PBMC before DNA extraction took place. The length of the CDR3 is 16 residues. This record comes from a study of long-term antiretroviral therapy in people with HIV. This clonotype was sampled from a man aged 18 to 35 with HIV. The chain couples TRBV21-1 to TRBJ1-5. TRBV21-1 is listed as a pseudogene. The sample consisted of unsorted PBMCs, taken 0.5 years after starting antiretroviral therapy. In nucleotides, the CDR3 is TGTGCCAGCTTTTGTTGTGGGCGGGGAAAAAATCAGCCCCAGCATTTT. It codes for CASFCCGRGKNQPQHF.